This T cell receptor beta chain was retrieved from a study of vaccination effects on CD4 cells after COVID-19. This table comes from immunoSEQ multiplex PCR, and its TCRdb copy is limited to in-frame clones, with some not included. The table lists 74,000 or so clones, 80% of them singletons, with 10% to 15% in the top ten. A remark on this clone: What it binds is unknown.

Deletions cut 6 bases from V and 2 bases from J, with 8 bases between. The CDR3 has 13 amino acids. Antigen-specific CD4+ T cells were first expanded with viral peptide pools by the ViraFEST assay and only then sequenced. The authors isolated CD4+ T cells after roughly 10 days of culture. The healthy vaccine recipients, who had no prior SARS-CoV-2 infection, showed negative nucleocapsid antibodies. Two million PBMC per well received about 10 IU/ml IL-2 and roughly 9.2 ug/ml peptides in culture. Notes on the study in general: The study found marked clonal contraction of infection- and vaccine-induced clones late after vaccination. Convalescent patients numbered few in the study; early post-infection timepoints were missing entirely.

This chain links TRBV12-3 or TRBV12-4 with TRBJ1-3; the D is unclear. This sample comprised CD4+ T cells from PBMCs cultured with SARS-CoV-2 spike peptides, obtained before COVID-19 vaccination. This TCR derives from a human donor who received a COVID-19 vaccine. The CDR3 sequence is CASRYGPGNTIYF. The CDR3 nucleotides are TGTGCCAGCAGGTACGGGCCTGGAAACACCATATATTTT.